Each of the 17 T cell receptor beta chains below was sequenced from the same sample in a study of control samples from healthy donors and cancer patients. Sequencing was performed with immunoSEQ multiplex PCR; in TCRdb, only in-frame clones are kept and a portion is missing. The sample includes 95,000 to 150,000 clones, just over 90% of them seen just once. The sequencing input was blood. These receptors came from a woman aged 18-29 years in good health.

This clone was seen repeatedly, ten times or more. DNA for the CDR3: TGTGCCACCAGTGACGGGACGTCGGGGGGCACTGAAGCTTTCTTT. Protein: CATSDGTSGGTEAFF. The chain couples TRBV24-1 to TRBJ1-1; weak D call: TRBD1 (5 bases). Trimming removed 4 bases from V and 4 bases from J, with 15 bases in between. Germline CDR1 is KGHDR and CDR2 is SFDVKD. The CDR3 length is 15 residues.

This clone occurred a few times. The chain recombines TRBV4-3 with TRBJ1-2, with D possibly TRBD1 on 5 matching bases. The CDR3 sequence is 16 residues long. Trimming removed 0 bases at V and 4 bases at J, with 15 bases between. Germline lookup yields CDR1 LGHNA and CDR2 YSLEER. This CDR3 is CASSQEVVKGLYGYTF. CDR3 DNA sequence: TGCGCCAGCAGCCAAGAGGTAGTCAAGGGGCTCTATGGCTACACCTTC.

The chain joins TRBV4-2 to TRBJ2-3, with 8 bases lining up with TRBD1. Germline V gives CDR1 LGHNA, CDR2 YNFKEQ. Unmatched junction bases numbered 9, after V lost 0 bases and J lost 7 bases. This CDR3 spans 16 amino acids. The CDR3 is CASSQDGTGPANTQYF. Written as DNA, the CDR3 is TGTGCCAGCAGCCAAGACGGGACAGGCCCTGCAAATACGCAGTATTTT.

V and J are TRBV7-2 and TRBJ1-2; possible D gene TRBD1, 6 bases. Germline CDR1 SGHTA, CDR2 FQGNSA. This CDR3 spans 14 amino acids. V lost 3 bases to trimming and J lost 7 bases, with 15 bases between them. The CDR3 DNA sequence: TGTGCCAGCAGCTTTGCGGGGGCGAAGTCTGGCTACACCTTC. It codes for CASSFAGAKSGYTF.

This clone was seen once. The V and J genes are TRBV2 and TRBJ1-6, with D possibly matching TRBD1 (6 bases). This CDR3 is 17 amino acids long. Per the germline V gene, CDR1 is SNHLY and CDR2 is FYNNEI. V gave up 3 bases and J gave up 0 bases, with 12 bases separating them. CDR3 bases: TGTGCCAGCAGTGAGAGGGGGTCGAGCTCCTATAATTCACCCCTCCACTTT. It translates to CASSERGSSSYNSPLHF.

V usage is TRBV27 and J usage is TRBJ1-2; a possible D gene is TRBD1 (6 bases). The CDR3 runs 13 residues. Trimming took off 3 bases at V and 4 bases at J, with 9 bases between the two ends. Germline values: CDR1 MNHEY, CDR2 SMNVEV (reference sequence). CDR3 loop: CASSLGGFYGYTF. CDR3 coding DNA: TGTGCCAGCAGTTTGGGGGGCTTCTATGGCTACACCTTC.

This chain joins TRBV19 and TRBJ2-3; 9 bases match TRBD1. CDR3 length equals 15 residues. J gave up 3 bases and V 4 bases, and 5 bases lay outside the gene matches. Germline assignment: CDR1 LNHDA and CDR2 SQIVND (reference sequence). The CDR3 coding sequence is TGTGCCAGTAGTAACCGGACAGGGGTGACAGATACGCAGTATTTT. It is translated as CASSNRTGVTDTQYF.

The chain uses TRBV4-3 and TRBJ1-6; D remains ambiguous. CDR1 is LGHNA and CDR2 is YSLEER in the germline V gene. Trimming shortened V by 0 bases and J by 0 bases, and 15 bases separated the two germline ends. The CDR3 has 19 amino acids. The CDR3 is CASSQDHNPTPSYNSPLHF. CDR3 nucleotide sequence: TGCGCCAGCAGCCAAGACCATAACCCAACCCCCTCCTATAATTCACCCCTCCACTTT.

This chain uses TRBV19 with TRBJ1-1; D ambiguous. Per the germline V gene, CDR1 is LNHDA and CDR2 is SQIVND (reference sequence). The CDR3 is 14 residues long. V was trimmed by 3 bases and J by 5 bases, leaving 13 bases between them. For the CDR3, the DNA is TGTGCCAGTAGTATTAACGTGGAGGAGACTGAAGCTTTCTTT. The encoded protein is CASSINVEETEAFF.

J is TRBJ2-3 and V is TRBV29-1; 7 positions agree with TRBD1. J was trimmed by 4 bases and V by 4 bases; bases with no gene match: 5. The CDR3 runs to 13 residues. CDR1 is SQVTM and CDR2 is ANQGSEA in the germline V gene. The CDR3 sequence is CSVVYRGSDTQYF. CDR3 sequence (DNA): TGCAGCGTTGTTTACAGGGGCTCAGATACGCAGTATTTT.

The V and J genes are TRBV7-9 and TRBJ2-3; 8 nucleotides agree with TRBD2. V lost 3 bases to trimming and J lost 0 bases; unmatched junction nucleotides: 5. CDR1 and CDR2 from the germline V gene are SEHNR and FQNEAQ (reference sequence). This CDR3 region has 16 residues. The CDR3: CASSFSLAVSTDTQYF. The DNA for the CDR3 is TGTGCCAGCAGCTTCTCACTAGCGGTTAGCACAGATACGCAGTATTTT. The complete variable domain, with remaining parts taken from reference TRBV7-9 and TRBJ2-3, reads DTGVSQNPRHKITKRGQNVTFRCDPISEHNRLYWYRQTLGQGPEFLTYFQNEAQLEKSRLLSDRFSAERPKGSFSTLEIQRTEQGDSAMYLCASSFSLAVSTDTQYFGPGTRLTVL.

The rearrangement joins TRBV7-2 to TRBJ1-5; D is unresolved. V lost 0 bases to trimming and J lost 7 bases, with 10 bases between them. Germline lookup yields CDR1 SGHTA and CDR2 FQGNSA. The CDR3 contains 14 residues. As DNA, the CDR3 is TGTGCCAGCAGCTTAGCAGGAATTCAACAGCCCCAGCATTTT. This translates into CASSLAGIQQPQHF.

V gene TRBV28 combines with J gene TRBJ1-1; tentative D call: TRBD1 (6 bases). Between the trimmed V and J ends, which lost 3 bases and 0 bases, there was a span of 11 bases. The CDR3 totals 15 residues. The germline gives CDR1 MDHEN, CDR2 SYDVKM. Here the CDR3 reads CASSFEDSVNTEAFF. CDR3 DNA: TGTGCCAGCAGTTTTGAGGACAGCGTGAACACTGAAGCTTTCTTT.

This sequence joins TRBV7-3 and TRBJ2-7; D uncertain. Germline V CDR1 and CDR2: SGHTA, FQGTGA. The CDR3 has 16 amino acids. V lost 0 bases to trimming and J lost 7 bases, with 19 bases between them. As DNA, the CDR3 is TGTGCCAGCAGCTTAACGCCAGACGGAGATTCTGGAGAGCAGTACTTC. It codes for CASSLTPDGDSGEQYF.

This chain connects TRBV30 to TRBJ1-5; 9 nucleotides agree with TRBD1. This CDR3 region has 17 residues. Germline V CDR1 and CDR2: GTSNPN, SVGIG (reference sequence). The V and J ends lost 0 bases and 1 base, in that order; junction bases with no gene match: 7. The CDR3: CAWSVRMGQGSNQPQHF. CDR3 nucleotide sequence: TGTGCCTGGAGTGTACGGATGGGACAGGGAAGCAATCAGCCCCAGCATTTT.

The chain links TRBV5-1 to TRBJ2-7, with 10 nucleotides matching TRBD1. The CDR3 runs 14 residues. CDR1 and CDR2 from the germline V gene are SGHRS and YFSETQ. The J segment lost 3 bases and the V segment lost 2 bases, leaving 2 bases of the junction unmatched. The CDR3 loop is CASSFRTGGYEQYF. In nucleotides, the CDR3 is TGCGCCAGCAGCTTTAGGACAGGGGGCTACGAGCAGTACTTC.

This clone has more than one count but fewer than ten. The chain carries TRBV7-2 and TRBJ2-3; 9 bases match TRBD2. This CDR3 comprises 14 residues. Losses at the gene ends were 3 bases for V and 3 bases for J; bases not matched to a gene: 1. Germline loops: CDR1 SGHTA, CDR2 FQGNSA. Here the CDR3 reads CASSFTSGTDTQYF. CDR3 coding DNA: TGTGCCAGCAGCTTTACTAGCGGGACAGATACGCAGTATTTT.